These 15 T cell receptor beta chains originate from one sample sequenced in a study of blood T cells in healthy people across ages. For the second PCR, which ran for 7 to 11 cycles, a sample-barcoded 5' primer and a J-beta primer mix were used. TCRdb processed the 5' RACE reads anew with MiXCR; each CDR3 protein has one entry. The sample carries 1.5 million to 2 million distinct CDR3 sequences, approximately 28% recorded once. Input material: blood. Source of these receptors: a woman aged 25 to 39 in good health.

This clonotype was seen only a few times. This chain uses TRBV6-5 with TRBJ1-2, with D possibly matching TRBD1 (5 bases). The germline V gene encodes CDR1 MNHEY and CDR2 SVGAGI. The CDR3 length is 14 residues. V gave up 8 bases and J gave up 7 bases, with 20 bases separating them. The CDR3 coding sequence is TGTGCCAGCTCCCCTTGGGGCCTTCAAGGTGGCTACACCTTC. The encoded protein is CASSPWGLQGGYTF.

About this clonotype: The junction does not match germline at one end; this may be a read error. The chain joins TRBV12-3 or TRBV12-4 to TRBJ2-3; TRBD1 or TRBD2 may be the D gene (6 bases each). This CDR3 spans 14 amino acids. CDR3 bases: TGTGCCAGCAGTAGGGGGGTAAACACAGATGCGCAGTATTTT. Protein product: CASSRGVNTDAQYF.

The rearrangement uses TRBV5-6 and TRBJ1-5; TRBD1 matches at 7 bases. The CDR3 covers 14 residues. Germline values: CDR1 SGHDT, CDR2 YYEEEE. Trimming took 4 bases from V and 5 from J; bases not matched to a gene: 6. CDR3: CASSEGQTHQPQHF. The CDR3 coding sequence is TGTGCCAGCAGCGAGGGACAGACCCATCAGCCCCAGCATTTT.

This clonotype was seen a few times. The V gene is TRBV28, the J gene TRBJ2-7, with D perhaps assigned TRBD1 or TRBD2 (5 bases each). The CDR3 extends over 11 amino acids. Deletions cut 9 bases from V and 6 bases from J, with 12 bases between. Germline loops: CDR1 MDHEN, CDR2 SYDVKM. CDR3 region: CASRDLSEQYF. In DNA form, the CDR3 reads TGTGCCAGTCGGGACCTCTCCGAGCAGTACTTC.

This clonotype was seen only a few times. This chain uses TRBV9 with TRBJ2-7; D remains ambiguous. The CDR3 is made up of 14 amino acids. Trimming took off 2 bases at V and 1 base at J, with 10 bases between the two ends. Germline V lookup: CDR1 SGDLS, CDR2 YYNGEE. The CDR3 loop reads CASSVGAKSYEQYF. The CDR3 DNA reads as TGTGCCAGCAGCGTCGGAGCTAAATCCTACGAGCAGTACTTC.

This clonotype showed up many times. The chain employs TRBV20-1 and TRBJ2-7, with D uncertain. In germline, CDR1 is DFQATT, CDR2 SNEGSKA (reference sequence). This CDR3 has 12 amino acids. Between the trimmed V and J ends, which lost 0 bases and 6 bases, there was a span of 9 bases. CDR3 residues: CSARDWVAEQYF. The CDR3 nucleotides are TGCAGTGCTAGAGATTGGGTAGCCGAGCAGTACTTC.

The V call is TRBV2, the J call TRBJ2-1; unclear D gene. Trimming took off 0 bases at V and 7 bases at J, with 10 bases between the two ends. The CDR3 is 14 amino acids. Germline-derived CDR1 and CDR2 are SNHLY and FYNNEI. CDR3 amino acids: CASSEALPGNEQFF. As DNA, the CDR3 is TGTGCCAGCAGTGAAGCTCTACCCGGGAATGAGCAGTTCTTC.

V gene TRBV5-1 combines with J gene TRBJ1-6; 7 bases agree with TRBD1. The CDR3 consists of 16 residues. The germline gives CDR1 SGHRS, CDR2 YFSETQ. V gave up 2 bases and J gave up 1 base; unmatched junction bases: 3. The CDR3 bases are TGCGCCAGCAGCTTCAGGGGGAGGTCCTATAATTCACCCCTCCACTTT. The encoded protein is CASSFRGRSYNSPLHF.

The sample holds a few counts of this clonotype. The chain has TRBV10-1 and TRBJ2-1, with 13 bases aligning to TRBD2. CDR1 and CDR2 (germline): WNHNN, SYGVQD (reference sequence). Losses at the gene ends were 3 bases for V and 7 bases for J; bases not matched to a gene: 12. The CDR3 has 18 amino acids. The CDR3 sequence: CASSELAGGPRGLNEQFF. The CDR3 coding sequence is TGCGCCAGCAGTGAACTAGCGGGAGGGCCACGGGGCCTGAATGAGCAGTTCTTC.

The chain carries TRBV28 and TRBJ2-7; 7 nucleotides match TRBD1. CDR3 length: 16 residues. With V trimmed by 5 bases and J by 1 base, 11 bases remained unmatched. CDR1 and CDR2 from the germline V gene are MDHEN and SYDVKM. DNA for the CDR3: TGTGCCAGCAGTACTAAAGGGGGCGCGAGGTCCTACGAGCAGTACTTC. Encoded protein: CASSTKGGARSYEQYF.

This clonotype was counted between two and nine times. A much bigger clone sits one base away, suggesting this may be a read error. The chain joins TRBV7-2 to TRBJ2-1, with 11 bases aligning to TRBD2. This CDR3 has 18 amino acids. CDR1 and CDR2 from the germline V gene are SGHTA and FQGNSA. CDR3: CASVLYIAGGSSYNGQFF. The CDR3 DNA reads as TGTGCCAGCGTGCTATATATAGCGGGAGGGAGCTCCTACAATGGGCAGTTCTTC.

J is TRBJ2-2 and V is TRBV12-3 or TRBV12-4; D call uncertain. This CDR3 region has 14 residues. V shed 4 bases and J shed 9 bases, with 15 bases lying between them. CDR3 residues: CASSSGAQSRELFF. The CDR3 DNA reads as TGTGCCAGCAGTTCTGGCGCCCAGTCGCGGGAGCTGTTTTTT.

The genes are TRBV13 and TRBJ2-1; 12 nucleotides line up with TRBD2. The CDR3 has 16 residues. J was trimmed by 6 bases and V by 7 bases; bases with no gene match: 10. Germline V gene sequence: CDR1 PRHDT, CDR2 FYEKMQ (reference sequence). The chain's CDR3 is CASISMETSGSNEQFF. The CDR3 bases are TGTGCCAGCATCTCTATGGAGACTAGCGGGAGCAATGAGCAGTTCTTC.

This clonotype has more than one count but fewer than ten. The chain carries TRBV6-5 and TRBJ2-1; D possibly corresponds to TRBD2 (6 bases). From germline, CDR1 is MNHEY and CDR2 SVGAGI. The CDR3 runs to 16 residues. Trimming shortened V by 5 bases and J by 0 bases, and 14 bases separated the two germline ends. Here the CDR3 DNA reads TGTGCCAGCAGTCCCCTAGCGAATAGCTCCTACAATGAGCAGTTCTTC. It codes for CASSPLANSSYNEQFF.

This clonotype was counted many times. The V and J genes are TRBV6-2 or TRBV6-3 and TRBJ2-4; D possibly corresponds to TRBD2 (6 bases). The V gene's germline CDR1 is MNHEY and CDR2 SVGEGT. V lost 0 bases and J lost 0, with 9 bases in between. The CDR3 is made up of 16 amino acids. CDR3 region: CASSYSGGLAKNIQYF. Here the CDR3 DNA reads TGTGCCAGCAGTTACTCGGGAGGACTAGCCAAAAACATTCAGTACTTC.